This is a list of T cell receptor beta chains from one sample in a study of post-analysis software for immune sequencing data. MiXCR, applied by TCRdb to the PCR reads, yields one record per CDR3 protein. The sample yields roughly 730,000 distinct CDR3 sequences, just under 30% seen once. The specimen was blood. Receptor source: a girl aged 5-17 years with multiple sclerosis. Both conserved end residues are part of each CDR3. A D gene is named only where the DNA matches it firmly. Clone size is shown for a subset of rows, as once, few, many or a class of expanded clone.

TRBJ2-1	15	TRBD2	.	TRBV5-1	CASSSGTSGDNEQFF	TGCGCCAGCAGCTCCGGGACTAGCGGTGACAATGAGCAGTTCTTC
TRBJ2-7	13	TRBD1	many	TRBV12-3/TRBV12-4	CASSPRDSGEQYF	TGTGCCAGCAGTCCCCGGGACAGCGGCGAGCAGTACTTC
TRBJ1-2	12	TRBD1	few	TRBV7-9	CASTGQGPGYTF	TGTGCCAGCACGGGACAGGGTCCGGGCTACACCTTC
TRBJ2-1	15	.	few	TRBV29-1	CSVEAGKGTYNEQFF	TGCAGCGTTGAAGCAGGAAAGGGAACCTACAATGAGCAGTTCTTC
TRBJ1-1	13	.	few	TRBV6-1	CASSVERNTEAFF	TGTGCCAGCAGTGTGGAGAGAAACACTGAAGCTTTCTTT
TRBJ1-2	12	.	few	TRBV9	CASTMLEYGYTF	TGTGCCAGCACGATGTTGGAGTATGGCTACACCTTC
TRBJ1-4	14	.	many	TRBV6-5	CASSYGRVGEKLFF	TGTGCCAGCAGTTATGGCAGGGTTGGCGAAAAACTGTTTTTT
TRBJ2-3	17	.	few	TRBV28	CASSSPRGTLSTDTQYF	TGTGCCAGCAGTTCCCCTCGCGGGACGCTGAGCACAGATACGCAGTATTTT
TRBJ1-2	15	.	few	TRBV6-1	CASSEVLRGTYGYTF	TGTGCCAGCAGTGAAGTCCTCCGGGGCACCTATGGCTACACCTTC
TRBJ2-3	14	.	.	TRBV6-5	CASSYGDATDTQYF	TGTGCCAGCAGTTACGGGGATGCCACAGATACGCAGTATTTT
TRBJ2-7	13	TRBD1	.	TRBV10-3	CAITEGQPYEQYF	TGTGCCATCACCGAGGGACAGCCCTACGAGCAGTACTTC
TRBJ2-1	15	.	.	TRBV20-1	CSARDRDGSYNKQFF	TGCAGTGCTAGAGATCGGGACGGCTCCTACAATAAGCAGTTCTTC
TRBJ2-3	12	.	many	TRBV20-1	CSARPSTDTQYF	TGCAGTGCCCGGCCCAGCACAGATACGCAGTATTTT
TRBJ2-1	14	.	few	TRBV7-8	CASSARGGYHEQFF	TGTGCCAGCAGCGCCAGGGGAGGGTACCATGAGCAGTTCTTC
TRBJ1-5	14	.	.	TRBV27	CASSSRQGIQPQHF	TGTGCCAGCAGTTCGCGGCAGGGGATTCAGCCCCAGCATTTT
TRBJ2-3	13	.	.	TRBV11-2	CAGSLENADTQYF	TGTGCCGGCAGCTTAGAGAACGCAGATACGCAGTATTTT
TRBJ1-2	15	TRBD1	many	TRBV6-5	CASSPQGGEVYGYTF	TGTGCCAGCAGCCCCCAGGGGGGGGAGGTCTATGGCTACACCTTC
TRBJ2-4	16	TRBD2	few	TRBV6-5	CASSYSSQRGNEEQYF	TGTGCCAGCAGTTACTCGAGTCAGCGGGGCAATGAGGAGCAGTACTTC
TRBJ2-1	16	TRBD2	.	TRBV6-1	CASSLGSAGGLNEQFF	TGTGCCAGCAGTTTAGGGTCAGCGGGAGGGCTCAATGAGCAGTTCTTC
TRBJ2-5	17	TRBD1	.	TRBV2	CASSEAKRGLRQETQYF	TGTGCCAGCAGTGAAGCCAAGAGGGGGCTTCGGCAAGAGACCCAGTACTTC
TRBJ1-1	15	.	.	TRBV2	CASSAPGALNTEAFF	TGTGCCAGCAGTGCGCCCGGGGCCTTGAACACTGAAGCTTTCTTT
TRBJ2-3	13	.	few	TRBV29-1	CSVHTTGSRTQYF	TGCAGCGTACACACCACAGGGTCGCGTACGCAGTATTTT
TRBJ2-3	14	.	.	TRBV10-3	CAIRPSGSTDTQYF	TGTGCCATCAGGCCCTCCGGTAGCACAGATACGCAGTATTTT
TRBJ2-1	14	TRBD1	.	TRBV2	CASSDQRGLNEQFF	TGTGCCAGCAGTGACCAGAGGGGGCTTAATGAGCAGTTCTTC
TRBJ2-3	15	TRBD2	few	TRBV29-1	CSVETTSGSTDTQYF	TGCAGCGTTGAAACGACTAGCGGGAGCACAGATACGCAGTATTTT